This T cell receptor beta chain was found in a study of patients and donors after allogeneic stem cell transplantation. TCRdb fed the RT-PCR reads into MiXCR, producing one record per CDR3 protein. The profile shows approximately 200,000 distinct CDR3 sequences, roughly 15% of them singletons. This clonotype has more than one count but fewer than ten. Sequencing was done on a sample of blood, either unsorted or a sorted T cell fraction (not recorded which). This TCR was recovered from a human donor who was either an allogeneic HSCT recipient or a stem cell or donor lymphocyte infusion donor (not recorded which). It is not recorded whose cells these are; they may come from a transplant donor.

For the CDR3, the DNA is TGCAGTGCAAAACCCGGGACAGGGAGCACAGATACGCAGTATTTT. As protein: CSAKPGTGSTDTQYF. V is TRBV20-1 and J is TRBJ2-3; 9 bases are shared with TRBD1. Trimming removed 6 bases from V and 0 bases from J; junction bases left unmatched: 7. Germline values: CDR1 DFQATT, CDR2 SNEGSKA (reference sequence). The CDR3 length is 15 residues.